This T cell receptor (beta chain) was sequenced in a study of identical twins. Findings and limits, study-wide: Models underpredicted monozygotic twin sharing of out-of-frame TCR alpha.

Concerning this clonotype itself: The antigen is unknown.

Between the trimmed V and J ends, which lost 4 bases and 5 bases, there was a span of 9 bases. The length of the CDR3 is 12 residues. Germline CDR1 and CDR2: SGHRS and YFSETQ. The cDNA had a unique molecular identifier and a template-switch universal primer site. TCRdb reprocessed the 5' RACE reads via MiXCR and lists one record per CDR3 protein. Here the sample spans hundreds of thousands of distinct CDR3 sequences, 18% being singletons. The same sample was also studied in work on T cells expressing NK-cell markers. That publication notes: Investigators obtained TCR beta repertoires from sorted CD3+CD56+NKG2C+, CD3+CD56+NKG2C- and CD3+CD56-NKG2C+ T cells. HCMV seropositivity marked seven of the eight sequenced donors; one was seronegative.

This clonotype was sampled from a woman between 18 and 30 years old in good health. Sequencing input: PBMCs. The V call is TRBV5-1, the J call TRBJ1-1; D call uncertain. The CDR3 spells CASSLRETEAFF. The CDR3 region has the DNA TGCGCCAGCAGCCTTAGGGAGACTGAAGCTTTCTTT.